These T cell receptor beta chains were read from a single sample in a study of OX40 agonist ivuxolimab in advanced cancers. Libraries were prepared by immunoSEQ multiplex PCR; TCRdb keeps only in-frame clonotypes and omits some of them. The sample holds around 18,000 clones, approximately 80% seen once. Source: CD4+ or CD8+ T cells sorted from blood, taken in a trial of the OX40 agonist ivuxolimab. The receptor set was obtained from an adult with an advanced solid tumor such as melanoma, head and neck, liver or kidney cancer. The CDR3 runs from the conserved cysteine through the conserved F or W. A D gene is named only where the DNA matches it firmly. Not all rows give a size; the values are once, few, many and, for expanded clones, a class.

>NA|TRBJ1-1|TRBV11-3|NA
CASSWTWNTEAFF
TGTGCCAGCAGCTGGACTTGGAACACTGAAGCTTTCTTT
>few|TRBJ1-1|TRBV7-9|NA
CASSLFMNTEAFF
TGTGCCAGCAGCTTATTTATGAACACTGAAGCTTTCTTT
>NA|TRBJ1-1|TRBV5-4|TRBD1
CASSSRQGRTEAFF
TGTGCCAGCAGCTCCAGACAGGGTCGGACTGAAGCTTTCTTT
>NA|TRBJ2-3|TRBV6-5|NA
CASSPAGDTQYF
TGTGCCAGCAGTCCAGCGGGAGATACGCAGTATTTT
>few|TRBJ2-1|TRBV5-1|TRBD2
CASSLKGLAGVEQFF
TGCGCCAGCAGCTTAAAGGGACTAGCGGGAGTTGAGCAGTTCTTC
>NA|TRBJ2-4|TRBV11-3|TRBD1
CASSLGTGRSNIQYF
TGTGCCAGCAGCTTAGGGACAGGGAGGAGTAACATTCAGTACTTC
>NA|TRBJ2-7|TRBV6-6|TRBD1
CASRPQTGQGSYEQYF
TGTGCCAGCAGACCCCAAACTGGACAGGGTTCCTACGAGCAGTACTTC
>NA|TRBJ2-1|TRBV28|TRBD2
CASSSTSGRGWYEQFF
TGTGCCAGCAGTTCGACTAGCGGGAGGGGTTGGTATGAGCAGTTCTTC
>NA|TRBJ1-2|TRBV28|NA
CASSLEGRHGYTF
TGTGCCAGCAGTTTAGAGGGAAGGCATGGCTACACCTTC
>NA|TRBJ2-3|TRBV10-1|NA
CASSDGGPTDTQYF
TGCGCCAGCAGTGACGGGGGTCCCACAGATACGCAGTATTTT